This T cell receptor (beta chain) is drawn from a study of blood T cell repertoires in COVID-19. Per the authors' pipeline: Reference gene primer amplification yielded estimated nucleated cell counts. The data were produced by immunoSEQ multiplex PCR, yet TCRdb's version contains in-frame clones alone and is incomplete. The D gene and trimming were derived from the DNA, and the V and J assignments and clone size from that table. The sample comprises over 140,000 clones, 80% to 85% of which are singletons, and around 4% rests with the top ten. Notes on this clone: Distinct nucleotide sequences in the sample also encode this CDR3.

V lost 6 bases and J lost 0, with 12 bases in between. The CDR3 loop spans 15 amino acids. Per the germline V gene, CDR1 is MNHEY and CDR2 is SMNVEV (reference sequence). The receptor's source is a woman aged 60 to 75 with acute or convalescent COVID-19. Sequencing input: peripheral blood. The V and J genes are TRBV27 and TRBJ2-1, with a weak D call TRBD2 (5 bases). The CDR3 sequence: CASSPLGSSYNEQFF. CDR3 bases: TGTGCCAGCAGCCCCTTGGGGAGCTCCTACAATGAGCAGTTCTTC.